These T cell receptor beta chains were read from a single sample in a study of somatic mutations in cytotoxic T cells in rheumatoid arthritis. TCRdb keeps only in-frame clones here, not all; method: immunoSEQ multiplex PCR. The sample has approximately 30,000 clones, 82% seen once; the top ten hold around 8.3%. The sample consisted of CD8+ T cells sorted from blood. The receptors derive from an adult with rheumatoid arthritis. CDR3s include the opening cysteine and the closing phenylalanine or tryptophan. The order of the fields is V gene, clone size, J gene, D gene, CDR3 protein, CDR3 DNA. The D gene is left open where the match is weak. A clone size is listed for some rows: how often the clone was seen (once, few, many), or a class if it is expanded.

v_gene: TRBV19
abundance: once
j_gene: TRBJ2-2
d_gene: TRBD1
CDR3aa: CASSWRTGNTGELFF
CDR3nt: TGTGCCAGTAGTTGGCGGACAGGGAACACCGGGGAGCTGTTTTTT

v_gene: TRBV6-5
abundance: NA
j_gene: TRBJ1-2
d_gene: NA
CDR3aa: CASSYTGGGYTF
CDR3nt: TGTGCCAGCAGTTACACGGGAGGGGGCTACACCTTC

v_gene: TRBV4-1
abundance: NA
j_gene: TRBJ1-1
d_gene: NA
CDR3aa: CASSLSMNTEAFF
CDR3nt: TGCGCCAGCAGCCTTTCGATGAACACTGAAGCTTTCTTT

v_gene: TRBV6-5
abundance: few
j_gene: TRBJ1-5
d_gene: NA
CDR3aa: CASSYSTGQPQHF
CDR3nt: TGTGCCAGCAGTTACTCGACGGGACAGCCCCAGCATTTT

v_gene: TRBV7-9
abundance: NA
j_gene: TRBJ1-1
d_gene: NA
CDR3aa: CASSLGGDRTRAEAFF
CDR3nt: TGTGCCAGCAGCTTAGGGGGAGACAGGACGCGGGCTGAAGCTTTCTTT

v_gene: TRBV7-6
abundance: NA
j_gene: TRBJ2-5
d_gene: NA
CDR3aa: CASSPSQGHQETQYF
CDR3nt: TGTGCCAGCAGTCCCTCCCAGGGTCATCAAGAGACCCAGTACTTC

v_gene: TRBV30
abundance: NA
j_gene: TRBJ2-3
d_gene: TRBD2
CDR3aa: CAWSGSGISTDTQYF
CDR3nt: TGTGCCTGGAGTGGGAGCGGGATAAGCACAGATACGCAGTATTTT

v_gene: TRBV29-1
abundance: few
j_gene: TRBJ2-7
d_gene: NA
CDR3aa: CSVGLDEQYF
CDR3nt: TGCAGCGTTGGGTTGGACGAGCAGTACTTC

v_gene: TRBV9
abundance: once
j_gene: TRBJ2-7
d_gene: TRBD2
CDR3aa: CASSVEETSGRVLGEQYF
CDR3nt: TGTGCCAGCAGCGTAGAAGAGACTAGCGGGAGGGTCCTGGGAGAGCAGTACTTC

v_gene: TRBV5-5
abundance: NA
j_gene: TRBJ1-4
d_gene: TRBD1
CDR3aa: CASSLGQGINEKLFF
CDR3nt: TGTGCCAGCAGCTTGGGACAGGGTATTAATGAAAAACTGTTTTTT

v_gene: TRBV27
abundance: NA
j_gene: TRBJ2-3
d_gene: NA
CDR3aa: CASSLQGFGTDTQYF
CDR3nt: TGTGCCAGCAGTTTACAGGGCTTTGGCACAGATACGCAGTATTTT

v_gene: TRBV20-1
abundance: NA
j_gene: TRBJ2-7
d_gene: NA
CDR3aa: CSARFSNEQYF
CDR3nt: TGCAGTGCTAGATTCTCGAACGAGCAGTACTTC

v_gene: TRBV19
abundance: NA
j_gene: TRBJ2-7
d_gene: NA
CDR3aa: CASSMAPPYEQYF
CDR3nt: TGTGCCAGTAGTATGGCCCCTCCTTACGAGCAGTACTTC

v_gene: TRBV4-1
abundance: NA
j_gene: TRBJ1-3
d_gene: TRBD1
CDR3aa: CASSQRGAGGSSGNTIYF
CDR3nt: TGCGCCAGCAGCCAAAGGGGGGCAGGGGGTTCTTCGGGAAACACCATATATTTT

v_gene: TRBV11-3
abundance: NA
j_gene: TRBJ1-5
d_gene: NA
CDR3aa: CASSLVNRSPQHF
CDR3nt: TGTGCCAGCAGCTTAGTAAATAGGTCGCCCCAGCATTTT

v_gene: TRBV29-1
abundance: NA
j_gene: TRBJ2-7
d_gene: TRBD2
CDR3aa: CSGTSGSNEQYF
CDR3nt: TGCAGCGGGACTAGCGGGAGCAACGAGCAGTACTTC

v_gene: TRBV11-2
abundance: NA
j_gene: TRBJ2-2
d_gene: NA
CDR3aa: CASSFSRGYSGELFF
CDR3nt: TGTGCCAGCAGCTTTTCTCGGGGCTATTCCGGGGAGCTGTTTTTT

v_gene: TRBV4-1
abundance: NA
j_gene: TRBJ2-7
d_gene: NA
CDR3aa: CASSQVGVYEQYF
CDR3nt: TGCGCCAGCAGCCAAGTAGGCGTCTACGAGCAGTACTTC

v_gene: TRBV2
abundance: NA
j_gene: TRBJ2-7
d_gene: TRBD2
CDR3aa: CARGPYGRGSEQYF
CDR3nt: TGTGCCAGAGGGCCCTACGGGAGGGGGAGCGAGCAGTACTTC

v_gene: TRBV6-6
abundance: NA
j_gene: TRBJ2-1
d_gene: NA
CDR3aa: CASSYRGPSSYNEQFF
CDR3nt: TGTGCCAGCAGTTACAGAGGGCCGAGCTCCTACAATGAGCAGTTCTTC

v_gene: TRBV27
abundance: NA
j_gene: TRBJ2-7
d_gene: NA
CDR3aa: CASSPLGEQYF
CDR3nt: TGTGCCAGCAGTCCGTTAGGGGAGCAGTACTTC

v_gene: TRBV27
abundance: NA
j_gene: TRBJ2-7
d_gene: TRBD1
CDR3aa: CASSTGTGAYEQYF
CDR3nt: TGTGCCAGCAGCACCGGGACAGGGGCCTACGAGCAGTACTTC

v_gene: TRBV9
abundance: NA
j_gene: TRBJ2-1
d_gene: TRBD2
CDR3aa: CASSTSGVNVNEQFF
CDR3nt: TGTGCCAGCAGCACTAGCGGGGTAAATGTGAATGAGCAGTTCTTC

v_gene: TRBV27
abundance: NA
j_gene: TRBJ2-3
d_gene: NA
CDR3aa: CASSLSSTDTQYF
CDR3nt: TGTGCCAGCAGTTTGTCTAGCACAGATACGCAGTATTTT

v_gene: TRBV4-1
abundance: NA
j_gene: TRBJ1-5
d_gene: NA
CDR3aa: CASSQGNQPQHF
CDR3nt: TGCGCCAGCAGCCAAGGCAATCAGCCCCAGCATTTT

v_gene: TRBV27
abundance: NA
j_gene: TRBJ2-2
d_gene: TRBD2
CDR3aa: CASWRGGNTGELFF
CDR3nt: TGTGCCAGCTGGCGGGGGGGGAACACCGGGGAGCTGTTTTTT

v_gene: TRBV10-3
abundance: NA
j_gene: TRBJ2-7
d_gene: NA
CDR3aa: CAISEEDPSRSYEQYF
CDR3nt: TGTGCCATCAGTGAGGAGGACCCTAGCCGGAGCTACGAGCAGTACTTC

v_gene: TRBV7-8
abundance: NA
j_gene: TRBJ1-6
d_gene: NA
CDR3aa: CASSLQGQGSSPLHF
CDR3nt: TGTGCCAGCAGCTTGCAAGGGCAGGGGAGCTCACCCCTCCACTTT

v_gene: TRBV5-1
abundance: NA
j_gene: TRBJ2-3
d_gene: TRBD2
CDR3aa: CASTLERGSTDTQYF
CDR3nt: TGCGCCAGTACCCTCGAGCGGGGTAGCACAGATACGCAGTATTTT

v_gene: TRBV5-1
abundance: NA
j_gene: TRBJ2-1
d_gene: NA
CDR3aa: CASSLGGLGNEQFF
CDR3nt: TGCGCCAGCAGCTTGGGGGGACTCGGGAATGAGCAGTTCTTC

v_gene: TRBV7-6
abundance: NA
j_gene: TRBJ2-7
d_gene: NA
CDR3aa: CASSLGPGRYEQYF
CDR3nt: TGTGCCAGCAGCTTAGGACCGGGGCGCTACGAGCAGTACTTC

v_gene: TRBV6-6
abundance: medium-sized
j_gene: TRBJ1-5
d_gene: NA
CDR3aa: CASSYDSRAHQPQHF
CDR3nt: TGTGCCAGCAGTTACGACAGCAGGGCCCATCAGCCCCAGCATTTT

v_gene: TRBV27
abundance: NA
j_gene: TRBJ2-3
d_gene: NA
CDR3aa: CASSLGPRDTQYF
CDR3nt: TGTGCCAGCAGTCTAGGACCCCGCGATACGCAGTATTTT

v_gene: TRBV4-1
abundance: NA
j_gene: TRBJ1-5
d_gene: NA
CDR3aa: CASSQGGGGPQHF
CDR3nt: TGCGCCAGCAGCCAAGGAGGAGGGGGGCCCCAGCATTTT

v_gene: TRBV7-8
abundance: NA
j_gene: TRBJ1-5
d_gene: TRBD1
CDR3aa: CASSATTGSGSNQPQHF
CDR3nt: TGTGCCAGCAGCGCCACGACAGGGTCTGGAAGCAATCAGCCCCAGCATTTT

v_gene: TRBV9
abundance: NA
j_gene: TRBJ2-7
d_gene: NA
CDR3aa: CASSPEGRSSYEQYF
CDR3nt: TGTGCCAGCAGCCCGGAAGGACGCAGCTCCTACGAGCAGTACTTC

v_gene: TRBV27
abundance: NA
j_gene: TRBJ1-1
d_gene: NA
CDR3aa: CASSLGGSEAFF
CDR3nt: TGTGCCAGCAGTTTAGGTGGATCTGAAGCTTTCTTT

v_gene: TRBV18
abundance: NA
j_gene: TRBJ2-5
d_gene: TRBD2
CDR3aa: CASSLGLAGGISETQYF
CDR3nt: TGTGCCAGCTCATTAGGACTAGCGGGAGGAATTTCTGAGACCCAGTACTTC

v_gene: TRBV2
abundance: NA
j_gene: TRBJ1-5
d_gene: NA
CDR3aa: CASTWGGRNQPQHF
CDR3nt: TGTGCCAGCACCTGGGGGGGCCGCAATCAGCCCCAGCATTTT

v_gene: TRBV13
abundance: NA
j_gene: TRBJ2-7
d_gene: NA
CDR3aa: CASSPRRDEQYF
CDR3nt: TGTGCCAGCAGCCCCCGCCGGGACGAGCAGTACTTC

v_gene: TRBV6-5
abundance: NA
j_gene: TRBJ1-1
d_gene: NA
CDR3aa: CASSPEGFKNTEAFF
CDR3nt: TGTGCCAGCAGTCCCGAAGGCTTTAAGAACACTGAAGCTTTCTTT

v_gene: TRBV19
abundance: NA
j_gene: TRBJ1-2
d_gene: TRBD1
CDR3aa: CASTGGGYGYTF
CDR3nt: TGTGCCAGTACAGGGGGCGGGTATGGCTACACCTTC

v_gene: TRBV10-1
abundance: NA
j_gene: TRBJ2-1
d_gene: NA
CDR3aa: CASSDSGTSDEQFF
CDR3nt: TGCGCCAGCAGTGATAGTGGGACCTCCGATGAGCAGTTCTTC

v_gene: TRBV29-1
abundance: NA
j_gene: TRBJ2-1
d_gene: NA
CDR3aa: CSVRAGSSYNEQFF
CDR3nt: TGCAGCGTCCGAGCAGGGAGCTCCTACAATGAGCAGTTCTTC